The TCR beta chain under discussion was sequenced for a study of identical twins. TCRdb re-called the 5' RACE reads with MiXCR, one entry per CDR3 protein. The data hold some 1,600,000 distinct CDR3 sequences, with 32% observed a single time. This clonotype was detected a few times. Trimming took 0 bases from V and 2 from J, leaving 16 bases between them. CDR3 length: 17 amino acids. CDR1 and CDR2 from the germline V gene are LGHNA and YNFKEQ. The clonotype was recovered from a newborn girl in good health. The chain has TRBV4-2 and TRBJ2-5, with D possibly TRBD2 on 5 matching bases. Sample: cord blood. The CDR3 DNA sequence: TGTGCCAGCAGCCAAGATTTAAGGCTAGCTCATCAAGAGACCCAGTACTTC. Translated: CASSQDLRLAHQETQYF.